This T cell receptor (beta chain) was identified in a study of Ad26.COV2.S vaccination and SARS-CoV-2 variants. V was trimmed by 3 bases and J by 2 bases, leaving 21 bases between them. The CDR3 loop spans 18 amino acids. CDR1 is KGHDR, CDR2 SFDVKD, per germline. Whole-study results and caveats: Analytic work on TCR breadth and depth might have understated the full extent of total T cell responses.

Worth noting for this clone: Its specificity is not known.

Clones were sequenced by immunoSEQ multiplex PCR, and TCRdb holds only the in-frame ones, with some missing. Here the sample spans approximately 360,000 clones, 83% being singletons. Treatment indicated: about 20 received Ad26.COV2.S at low or high dose, single or two shots; roughly five received placebo; per-sample allocation not given. On day 63 after the first injection, vaccine and placebo recipients gave samples. The clonotype originates from a person aged 18 to 59 who received the Ad26.COV2.S COVID-19 vaccine or a placebo. The chain uses TRBV24-1 and TRBJ2-5, with D perhaps TRBD2 (6 bases). The sample in question was peripheral blood, obtained in a trial of Ad26.COV2.S vaccine versus placebo. This chain's CDR3 is CATSDPGEGLSGQETQYF. The CDR3 DNA sequence: TGTGCCACCAGTGATCCAGGTGAGGGCCTTAGCGGACAAGAGACCCAGTACTTC.